The clone carrying this T cell receptor (beta chain) was picked up one time. These data come from a study of cytomegalovirus exposure and HLA in healthy donors. The PCR had 60 Vbeta and 13 Jbeta primers. Generated by immunoSEQ multiplex PCR, the TCRdb table keeps only in-frame clones and is missing some. The data contain about 60,000 clones, over 75% of them singletons. V lost 2 bases and J 0 bases, leaving 7 bases between the germline ends. The germline V gene encodes CDR1 MNHEY and CDR2 SMNVEV (reference sequence). This CDR3 spans 14 amino acids. Material for sequencing was PBMCs. The TCR originated in a male donor in good health and CMV-seronegative. The genes are TRBV27 and TRBJ1-1, with TRBD1 as a possible D gene (5 bases). The CDR3 reads CASSLGRVNTEAFF. CDR3 coding DNA: TGTGCCAGCAGTTTAGGCAGGGTGAACACTGAAGCTTTCTTT.